Listed here are 22 T cell receptor beta chains from one sample, sequenced in a study of shared clonotypes between healthy human individuals. Naive CD8 cells comprised CD45RO-negative, CCR7-positively selected cells, excluding terminally differentiated effector memory CD45RA+ cells. Clones were sequenced by immunoSEQ multiplex PCR, and TCRdb holds only the in-frame ones, with some missing. Among nearly 600,000 clones listed, less than 97% were seen once. Sequencing was carried out using naive CD8+ T cells sorted from blood. These receptors all stem from a woman aged 25 to 45 in good health.

The rearrangement joins TRBV4-1 to TRBJ2-2; D tentatively fits TRBD1 or TRBD2 (5 bases each). V lost 1 base to trimming and J lost 6 bases, with 18 bases between them. Germline V CDR1 and CDR2: MGHRA, YSYEKL. This CDR3 is built from 17 residues. The CDR3 region has the DNA TGCGCCAGCAGCCAAGGCCCGGGCGAGGGGCGGGCCGGGGAGCTGTTTTTT. It translates to CASSQGPGEGRAGELFF.

Turning to this clone: Distinct nucleotide sequences in the sample also encode this CDR3. The rearrangement joins TRBV13 to TRBJ2-7; 15 nucleotides agree with TRBD2. The CDR3 totals 16 residues. Germline CDR1 is PRHDT and CDR2 is FYEKMQ (reference sequence). The V gene end was trimmed by 3 bases and the J gene end by 4 bases; junction bases not matched to a gene: 4. The CDR3 loop is CASSFWTSGRGYEQYF. CDR3 DNA: TGTGCCAGCAGCTTCTGGACTAGCGGGAGGGGTTACGAGCAGTACTTC. Full variable domain (missing parts from reference TRBV13 and TRBJ2-7): AAGVIQSPRHLIKEKRETATLKCYPIPRHDTVYWYQQGPGQDPQFLISFYEKMQSDKGSIPDRFSAQQFSDYHSELNMSSLELGDSALYFCASSFWTSGRGYEQYFGPGTRLTVT.

The rearrangement links TRBV27 to TRBJ1-5, with TRBD1 matching over 12 bases. The V gene end was trimmed by 8 bases and the J gene end by 0 bases; junction bases not matched to a gene: 17. The V gene's germline CDR1 is MNHEY and CDR2 SMNVEV (reference sequence). The CDR3 is made up of 20 amino acids. CDR3 residues: CASLPSWGDRGPDSNQPQHF. Here the CDR3 DNA reads TGTGCCAGCCTCCCATCGTGGGGGGACAGGGGGCCAGATAGCAATCAGCCCCAGCATTTT.

The chain recombines TRBV7-8 with TRBJ2-5; 7 nucleotides line up with TRBD2. V shed 1 base, J shed 3 bases, and the junction held 5 bases outside the gene matches. This CDR3 has 15 residues. Germline values: CDR1 SGHVS, CDR2 FQNEAQ. The chain's CDR3 is CASSLVPSGKETQYF. The CDR3 DNA follows: TGTGCCAGCAGCTTAGTACCTAGCGGAAAAGAGACCCAGTACTTC.

The chain links TRBV7-9 to TRBJ1-3; 8 bases map to TRBD1. The germline V gene has CDR1 SEHNR and CDR2 FQNEAQ (reference sequence). The CDR3 has 17 residues. The V and J ends lost 1 base and 1 base, in that order; junction bases with no gene match: 6. CDR3 sequence (DNA): TGTGCCAGCAGCTTAGGGGGACAGGCTCCTTCTGGAAACACCATATATTTT. It codes for CASSLGGQAPSGNTIYF.

V usage is TRBV7-6 and J usage is TRBJ2-7; D might be TRBD1 (5 bases). Germline CDR1 reads SGHVS; CDR2 reads FNYEAQ. CDR3 length: 14 amino acids. V was pared by 1 base and J by 3 bases, with 10 bases between. The DNA of the CDR3 is TGTGCCAGCAGCTTAGAACAGGCGAACTACGAGCAGTACTTC. Its protein is CASSLEQANYEQYF.

Points on this clone: Mismatch with germline at one junction end may stem from a read error. The chain carries TRBV5-4 and TRBJ2-1, with D possibly matching TRBD2 (6 bases). Per germline, CDR1 SGHNT and CDR2 YYREEE (reference sequence). The CDR3 covers 13 residues. The CDR3 is CASSWDSHNEQFF. CDR3 coding DNA: TGTGCCAGCAGCTGGGACTCCCACAATGAGCAGTTCTTC.

This rearrangement joins TRBV7-8 to TRBJ2-1; D gene ambiguous. V lost 0 bases and J lost 9, with 3 bases in between. Germline values: CDR1 SGHVS, CDR2 FQNEAQ. This CDR3 has 11 residues. CDR3: CASSLASEQFF. The CDR3 bases are TGTGCCAGCAGCTTAGCTTCTGAGCAGTTCTTC.

This rearrangement joins TRBV28 to TRBJ1-4; D gene unclear. The V and J ends lost 2 bases and 12 bases respectively, with 16 bases between them. Germline CDR1 MDHEN, CDR2 SYDVKM. The CDR3 is 14 amino acids. DNA for the CDR3: TGTGCCAGCAGTTTAGCTTCACCGCCTGTGGAACTGTTTTTT. Residues: CASSLASPPVELFF.

This clone was observed a few times. This chain joins TRBV7-9 and TRBJ1-1; no reliable D call. This CDR3 region has 11 residues. The V gene lost 3 bases and the J gene lost 4 bases, with 3 bases spanning the gap. Germline V lookup: CDR1 SEHNR, CDR2 FQNEAQ (reference sequence). The CDR3 protein is CASSFSTEAFF. CDR3 nucleotide sequence: TGTGCCAGCAGCTTTTCCACTGAAGCTTTCTTT.

The chain recombines TRBV10-3 with TRBJ1-1; D is uncertain. The germline gives CDR1 ENHRY, CDR2 SYGVKD. The CDR3 sequence is 14 residues long. V gave up 2 bases and J gave up 0 bases, with 7 bases separating them. The CDR3 protein is CAISEPTMNTEAFF. In DNA, the CDR3 is TGTGCCATCAGTGAGCCTACGATGAACACTGAAGCTTTCTTT.

The chain uses TRBV2 and TRBJ2-2; D is unclear. The CDR3 runs to 13 residues. Germline CDR1 reads SNHLY; CDR2 reads FYNNEI. V shed 6 bases and J shed 4 bases, with 9 bases lying between them. CDR3 bases: TGTGCCAGCAGCCAACCTAGCACCGGGGAGCTGTTTTTT. This gives the protein CASSQPSTGELFF.

The V and J genes are TRBV2 and TRBJ2-4; 7 bases are shared with TRBD1. In germline, CDR1 is SNHLY, CDR2 FYNNEI. J was trimmed by 4 bases and V by 8 bases; bases with no gene match: 8. CDR3 length: 14 residues. CDR3: CASLQQGSKNIQYF. CDR3 in DNA: TGTGCCAGCCTTCAACAGGGGTCGAAAAACATTCAGTACTTC.

This clone was picked up one time. The chain recombines TRBV6-6 with TRBJ2-1; D is perhaps TRBD2 (6 bases). Deletions cut 3 bases from V and 15 bases from J, with 15 bases between. Germline CDR1 and CDR2: MNHNY and SVGAGI (reference sequence). The CDR3 consists of 12 residues. The CDR3 DNA reads TGTGCCAGCAGTTATGGGCCGGAGGGGCTGTTCTTC. Amino acid sequence: CASSYGPEGLFF.

The sample holds one count of this clone. The chain's CDR3 is CASSLTGRSGNTIYF. As DNA, the CDR3 is TGTGCCAGCAGCTTAACAGGTCGCTCTGGAAACACCATATATTTT. The V gene is TRBV7-9, the J gene TRBJ1-3, with D possibly matching TRBD1 (5 bases). The CDR3 covers 15 residues. CDR1 is SEHNR, CDR2 FQNEAQ, per germline (reference sequence). V was trimmed by 2 bases and J by 0 bases, leaving 8 bases between them.

The rearrangement links TRBV11-3 to TRBJ2-7; D is tentatively TRBD1 or TRBD2 (6 bases each). The germline V gene encodes CDR1 SGHNT and CDR2 YENEEA. This CDR3 is built from 19 residues. The V and J ends lost 5 bases and 3 bases respectively, with 29 bases between them. CDR3 DNA sequence: TGTGCCAGCAGCCCTGACAATAGAAAGACAGGTTTCGGGAGCTACGAGCAGTACTTC. Residues: CASSPDNRKTGFGSYEQYF.

The chain links TRBV10-3 to TRBJ2-3, with TRBD2 matching over 9 bases. The trim removed 3 bases at V and 3 bases at J, leaving 4 bases unmatched. The CDR3 is 15 residues long. CDR1 and CDR2 (germline): ENHRY, SYGVKD. The chain's CDR3 is CAISDVAGETDTQYF. The CDR3 DNA follows: TGTGCCATCAGTGACGTAGCGGGAGAAACAGATACGCAGTATTTT.

The V and J genes are TRBV19 and TRBJ2-2, with 11 nucleotides matching TRBD1. The CDR3 sequence is 13 residues long. Germline-derived CDR1 and CDR2 are LNHDA and SQIVND (reference sequence). Trimming cost V 8 bases and J 7 bases; bases outside gene matches: 3. The CDR3 reads CASGQGAIGELFF. CDR3 DNA sequence: TGTGCCAGTGGACAGGGGGCGATCGGGGAGCTGTTTTTT.

This rearrangement joins TRBV9 to TRBJ2-7, with D tentatively TRBD1 or TRBD2 (5 bases each). CDR1 is SGDLS, CDR2 YYNGEE, per germline. V was clipped by 0 bases and J by 1 base, with 11 bases between them. The CDR3 length is 15 residues. The CDR3 region has the DNA TGTGCCAGCAGCGTAGGGTGGGACCGATCCTACGAGCAGTACTTC. Encoded protein: CASSVGWDRSYEQYF.

As regards this clone: At the DNA level, this CDR3 is encoded by other sequences in the same sample as well. This rearrangement joins TRBV19 to TRBJ2-1; D is ambiguous. CDR3 length equals 12 residues. From germline, CDR1 is LNHDA and CDR2 SQIVND (reference sequence). V was clipped by 6 bases and J by 2 bases, with 5 bases between them. The CDR3 protein is CASSLAYNEQFF. CDR3 sequence (DNA): TGTGCCAGTAGCTTGGCCTACAATGAGCAGTTCTTC.

The chain is built from TRBV27 and TRBJ1-6, with a weak D call TRBD1 (5 bases). Germline V gene sequence: CDR1 MNHEY, CDR2 SMNVEV (reference sequence). V was pared by 0 bases and J by 1 base, with 10 bases between. The CDR3 runs to 17 residues. The CDR3 bases are TGTGCCAGCAGTTTATCGGGGCCGGGATCCTATAATTCACCCCTCCACTTT. Protein sequence: CASSLSGPGSYNSPLHF.

The V gene is TRBV5-1, the J gene TRBJ2-3, with a possible D match to TRBD2 (5 bases). The CDR3 contains 15 residues. The germline V gene has CDR1 SGHRS and CDR2 YFSETQ. V was trimmed by 0 bases and J by 1 base, leaving 9 bases between them. This CDR3 reads CASSLATRGTDTQYF. CDR3 coding DNA: TGCGCCAGCAGCTTGGCCACGAGGGGCACAGATACGCAGTATTTT.